The 17 T cell receptor beta chains listed next were all sequenced from one sample in a study of T cell responses to AZD1222 COVID-19 vaccine. The repertoire was sequenced with immunoSEQ multiplex PCR; TCRdb's copy has only in-frame clones and lacks some. This table holds tens of thousands of clones, roughly 78% found once. The sample consisted of peripheral blood, taken on day 0 of AZD1222 vaccination. These receptors were obtained from an adult in good health.

The J gene is TRBJ2-3, the V gene TRBV11-3; D is possibly TRBD2 (6 bases). Germline loops: CDR1 SGHNT, CDR2 YENEEA. This CDR3 comprises 15 residues. V was shortened by 4 bases and J by 1 base, with 12 bases between the two germline ends. CDR3 protein: CASSSELAGTDTQYF. The DNA of the CDR3 is TGTGCCAGCAGCTCTGAACTAGCTGGCACAGATACGCAGTATTTT.

This clone is labeled medium-sized. This chain joins TRBV27 and TRBJ2-1; 7 bases align to TRBD2. V lost 6 bases, J lost 5 bases, and 10 bases stayed unmatched. Germline CDR1 is MNHEY and CDR2 is SMNVEV (reference sequence). The CDR3 loop spans 15 amino acids. Here the CDR3 DNA reads TGTGCCAGCAGAAGCACTAGCGCGAACCACAATGAGCAGTTCTTC. Encoded protein: CASRSTSANHNEQFF.

The V and J genes are TRBV11-2 and TRBJ2-1; 9 bases fit TRBD2. Looked up from germline, CDR1 is SGHAT and CDR2 is FQNNGV. There are 16 residues in the CDR3. V shed 3 bases and J 8 bases; nucleotides not matched to a gene: 11. Written as DNA, the CDR3 is TGTGCCAGCAGCTTTGCGTTAGCGGGGGACTTCGATGAGCAGTTCTTC. This encodes CASSFALAGDFDEQFF.

The chain carries TRBV7-2 and TRBJ2-3; 9 positions agree with TRBD2. The CDR3 spans 17 residues. The V gene's germline CDR1 is SGHTA and CDR2 FQGNSA. After removal of 5 bases from V and 3 bases from J, the junction contained 12 bases not matched to a gene. This CDR3 reads CASSLNSGGRGTDTQYF. The CDR3 DNA sequence: TGTGCCAGCAGCCTAAACAGCGGGGGGAGGGGAACAGATACGCAGTATTTT.

This clone was picked up one time. The gene calls are TRBV11-3 and TRBJ2-5, with 10 nucleotides matching TRBD2. The CDR3 has 16 residues. The ends lost 1 base at V and 5 bases at J; junction bases unmatched: 7. Germline assignment: CDR1 SGHNT and CDR2 YENEEA. The CDR3 loop reads CASSLGASGSRETQYF. The CDR3, as DNA: TGTGCCAGCAGCTTAGGCGCTAGCGGGAGTCGGGAGACCCAGTACTTC.

This clone was seen only once. CDR3 sequence: CASTTEGALTEAFF. CDR3 nucleotides: TGTGCCAGCACGACGGAAGGCGCGTTGACTGAAGCTTTCTTT. The chain carries TRBV28 and TRBJ1-1; D remains unclear. The germline V and J ends were trimmed by 7 bases and 5 bases, with 17 bases remaining between them. CDR1 is MDHEN and CDR2 is SYDVKM in the germline V gene. The CDR3 contains 14 residues.

This clone was observed a single time. The rearrangement links TRBV6-5 to TRBJ2-5; 12 positions match TRBD2. J lost 2 bases, V lost 7 bases, and 5 bases had no gene match. Germline CDR1 reads MNHEY; CDR2 reads SVGAGI. The CDR3 runs to 15 residues. In DNA, the CDR3 is TGTGCCAGCACCCAGCTAGCGGGGGGGCAAGAGACCCAGTACTTC. Amino acid sequence: CASTQLAGGQETQYF.

This clone appeared a single time. The chain links TRBV30 to TRBJ2-3, with 11 bases aligning to TRBD2. Germline-derived CDR1 and CDR2 are GTSNPN and SVGIG (reference sequence). The CDR3 covers 17 residues. Trimming removed 4 bases from V and 1 base from J; junction bases left unmatched: 10. The CDR3 sequence is CAWTTGKLAGGTDTQYF. The CDR3 DNA reads as TGTGCCTGGACCACCGGCAAACTAGCGGGAGGCACAGATACGCAGTATTTT.

This rearrangement joins TRBV19 to TRBJ1-5; TRBD1 matches at 9 bases. The CDR3 consists of 13 residues. Trimming at V came to 6 bases and at J to 5 bases, leaving 2 bases not matched to a gene. Germline lookup yields CDR1 LNHDA and CDR2 SQIVND (reference sequence). The CDR3 spells CASRDRGHQPQHF. CDR3 nucleotides: TGTGCCAGTAGGGACAGGGGTCATCAGCCCCAGCATTTT.

The genes are TRBV28 and TRBJ1-1; TRBD1 matches 9 bases. The CDR3 has 16 residues. Germline V gene sequence: CDR1 MDHEN, CDR2 SYDVKM. With 6 bases clipped from V and 4 bases from J, the junction kept 12 bases outside the gene matches. Here the CDR3 reads CASRTLKWDRVTEAFF. CDR3 nucleotides: TGTGCCAGCAGGACCCTCAAATGGGACAGGGTCACTGAAGCTTTCTTT.

This chain links TRBV7-8 with TRBJ1-2; a possible D gene is TRBD1 (6 bases). Germline V gene lookup returns CDR1 SGHVS and CDR2 FQNEAQ. The CDR3 is 15 residues long. V lost 1 base and J 5 bases, leaving 14 bases between the germline ends. This CDR3 reads CASSLEDRPRYGYTF. The CDR3 DNA reads TGTGCCAGCAGCTTAGAAGACAGGCCGCGGTATGGCTACACCTTC. The entire variable domain, with the rest obtained from reference TRBV7-8 and TRBJ1-2, is as follows: GAGVSQSPRYKVAKRGQDVALRCDPISGHVSLFWYQQALGQGPEFLTYFQNEAQLDKSGLPSDRFFAERPEGSVSTLKIQRTQQEDSAVYLCASSLEDRPRYGYTFGSGTRLTVV.

The rearrangement uses TRBV5-1 and TRBJ2-1; D call uncertain. Germline values: CDR1 SGHRS, CDR2 YFSETQ. CDR3 length equals 15 residues. Trimming removed 4 bases from V and 4 bases from J, with 15 bases in between. CDR3 loop: CASSPTVLSYNEQFF. CDR3 DNA: TGCGCCAGCAGCCCGACGGTCTTGTCTTACAATGAGCAGTTCTTC. The entire variable domain, with the rest obtained from reference TRBV5-1 and TRBJ2-1, is as follows: KAGVTQTPRYLIKTRGQQVTLSCSPISGHRSVSWYQQTPGQGLQFLFEYFSETQRNKGNFPGRFSGRQFSNSRSEMNVSTLELGDSALYLCASSPTVLSYNEQFFGPGTRLTVL.

V is TRBV11-3 and J is TRBJ1-1; D is ambiguous. This CDR3 contains 13 residues. Trimming took off 4 bases at V and 0 bases at J, with 6 bases between the two ends. Germline V gene lookup returns CDR1 SGHNT and CDR2 YENEEA. CDR3 DNA: TGTGCCAGCAGCTCGGACGTGAACACTGAAGCTTTCTTT. Translation gives CASSSDVNTEAFF.

V is TRBV6-7 and J is TRBJ2-7, with 10 positions matching TRBD2. TRBV6-7 has ORF status, its function being uncertain. The CDR3 has 15 residues. The J segment lost 5 bases and the V segment lost 9 bases, leaving 13 bases of the junction unmatched. CDR3 DNA sequence: TGTGCCAGTAATTTACCGGGACTAGCGAACGACGAGCAGTACTTC. This gives the protein CASNLPGLANDEQYF.

This chain links TRBV23-1 with TRBJ2-3; 7 bases fit TRBD1. TRBV23-1 counts as an open reading frame of uncertain function. With 2 bases clipped from V and 1 base from J, the junction kept 0 bases outside the gene matches. The CDR3 has 14 residues. Written as DNA, the CDR3 is TGCGCCAGCAGTCAAGGACAGGGCACAGATACGCAGTATTTT. Protein sequence: CASSQGQGTDTQYF.

This clone has a handful of counts. The chain links TRBV6-2 or TRBV6-3 to TRBJ2-7, with D maybe TRBD2 (6 bases). This CDR3 comprises 15 residues. Germline-derived CDR1 and CDR2 are MNHEY and SVGEGT. V lost 2 bases and J 6 bases, leaving 17 bases between the germline ends. CDR3 protein: CASSYTTGTWGEQYV. The DNA of the CDR3 is TGTGCCAGCAGTTACACTACCGGGACTTGGGGCGAGCAGTACGTC.

The chain has TRBV6-1 and TRBJ1-3, with unresolved D. Germline V gene sequence: CDR1 MNHNS, CDR2 SASEGT. The CDR3 spans 14 residues. Trimming stripped 1 base from V and 3 bases from J, with 7 bases between. The CDR3, as DNA: TGTGCCAGCAGTGAAGTGACGGATGGAAACACCATATATTTT. Its protein is CASSEVTDGNTIYF.